This T cell receptor (beta chain) was captured in a study of blood T cell repertoires in COVID-19. Study context: Acute-phase and convalescent COVID-19 samples originated in the United States, Italy and Spain.

Assay: immunoSEQ multiplex PCR; the TCRdb copy retains only in-frame clones and omits some. This sample has some 200,000 clones, with approximately 90% found just once. V lost 6 bases and J lost 4; bases outside the gene matches: 14. The length of the CDR3 is 16 residues. CDR1 and CDR2 (germline): MNHEY, SVGEGT. The clonotype originates from a woman aged 18-29 years who had recovered from COVID-19. The chain recombines TRBV6-2 or TRBV6-3 with TRBJ1-2; 7 bases are shared with TRBD1. The sequenced material came from peripheral blood. In DNA, the CDR3 is TGTGCCAGCAGCAGAACCGGGACAGAGGGGGCCTATGGCTACACCTTC. It is translated as CASSRTGTEGAYGYTF.